Listed below are T cell receptor beta chains from one sample, sequenced in a study of cytotoxic CD8 clonotypes in ibrutinib-treated CLL. Data came from immunoSEQ multiplex PCR; TCRdb stores just in-frame clones and leaves some out. This sample has fewer than 85,000 clones, with around 75% found just once. The source material was PBMCs, sampled after 12 months of ibrutinib treatment. These receptors all stem from a human donor with chronic lymphocytic leukemia. CDR3s include the opening cysteine and the closing phenylalanine or tryptophan. The D gene is left open where the match is weak. Part of the rows lack a size; the others show once, few, many or a class for expanded clones.

abundance	d_gene	v_gene	j_gene	CDR3nt	CDR3aa
.	.	TRBV7-9	TRBJ1-1	TGTGCCAGCGCCCTCCGGGACACTGAAGCTTTCTTT	CASALRDTEAFF
once	.	TRBV5-1	TRBJ1-2	TGCGCCAGCAGCCCCGATGGGGACTATGGCTACACCTTC	CASSPDGDYGYTF
.	TRBD1	TRBV6-1	TRBJ2-1	TGTGCCAGCAGTGAAGGACAGGGCTTGGGGCAGTTCTTC	CASSEGQGLGQFF
.	TRBD2	TRBV29-1	TRBJ2-5	TGCAGCGTCATCTCGACTAGCGGCGAGACCCAGTACTTC	CSVISTSGETQYF
once	TRBD1	TRBV5-4	TRBJ2-7	TGTGCCAGCAGCTTCTCCGGACAGGACGAGCAGTACTTC	CASSFSGQDEQYF
.	TRBD2	TRBV10-3	TRBJ2-5	TGTGCCATCATGGGGAGGGAAGAGACCCAGTACTTC	CAIMGREETQYF
.	.	TRBV7-2	TRBJ1-2	TGTGCCAGCAGCTTAGGCAGGGCTGGTGGCTACACCTTC	CASSLGRAGGYTF
.	.	TRBV7-9	TRBJ2-3	TGTGCCAGCAGCCTCGACATAGATACGCAGTATTTT	CASSLDIDTQYF
.	.	TRBV7-9	TRBJ2-5	TGTGCCACCCTTCAAGGGGAGACCCAGTACTTC	CATLQGETQYF
.	.	TRBV5-1	TRBJ2-1	TGCGCCAGCAGCCCCCGGCGGGGCCACAATGAGCAGTTCTTC	CASSPRRGHNEQFF
.	.	TRBV9	TRBJ2-3	TGTGCCAGCAGCGAGACTACCGATGGGGATACGCAGTATTTT	CASSETTDGDTQYF
.	.	TRBV2	TRBJ1-4	TGTGCCAGCATGGGGGAGGTAGGGGAAAAACTGTTTTTT	CASMGEVGEKLFF
.	.	TRBV10-3	TRBJ2-7	TGTGCCATCAGTGACAGTTCACAGGGACCCTACGAGCAGTACTTC	CAISDSSQGPYEQYF
.	.	TRBV7-6	TRBJ2-7	TGTGCCAGCAGCGCACAGGGAGGGGGATTCTACGAGCAGTACTTC	CASSAQGGGFYEQYF
.	.	TRBV6-6	TRBJ2-5	TGTGCCAGCAGCCCCCAGCAGACCCAGTACTTC	CASSPQQTQYF
.	.	TRBV18	TRBJ1-1	TGTGCCAGCTCACCCCCAGGGAAGACTGAAGCTTTCTTT	CASSPPGKTEAFF
.	TRBD2	TRBV10-2	TRBJ2-3	TGCGCCAGCAGCCCCTCGAGGGGTCTGCAGCGGGATCTAACCACAGATACGCAGTATTTT	CASSPSRGLQRDLTTDTQYF
.	.	TRBV19	TRBJ2-1	TGTGCCAGTACCCTGGTGGGGGGGGCCTTGGGCTACAATGAGCAGTTCTTC	CASTLVGGALGYNEQFF
.	.	TRBV2	TRBJ2-5	TGTGCCAGCAGTGGGCTGCGTCAAGAGACCCAGTACTTC	CASSGLRQETQYF
.	.	TRBV9	TRBJ2-2	TGTGCCAGCAGCGTAGCTGGGGGGTACGGGGAGCTGTTTTTT	CASSVAGGYGELFF
medium-sized	.	TRBV6-6	TRBJ2-1	TGTGCCAGCAGCCCACTAGGGCACCCCGGCGGTGAGCAGTTCTTC	CASSPLGHPGGEQFF
.	.	TRBV7-8	TRBJ2-3	TGTGCCAGCAGCCCCCGGCCGACAGATACGCAGTATTTT	CASSPRPTDTQYF
.	.	TRBV2	TRBJ2-1	TGTGCCAGCAGGGACCCGGTGGACACTGGTGAGCAGTTCTTC	CASRDPVDTGEQFF
.	.	TRBV7-2	TRBJ1-6	TGTGCCAGCAGCCCCCGGGCCGAGTATTCACCCCTCCACTTT	CASSPRAEYSPLHF
.	TRBD1	TRBV28	TRBJ1-6	TGTGCCAGCAGTTCACCCACAGGGGGTTCGTCACCCCTCCACTTT	CASSSPTGGSSPLHF
.	.	TRBV6-4	TRBJ2-3	TGTGCCAGCAGCCAAGACCCCCCGGGTAGCACAGATACGCAGTATTTT	CASSQDPPGSTDTQYF
.	.	TRBV4-3	TRBJ2-7	TGCGCCAGCAGCCGGTGGCGGGGCTCCTACGAGCAGTACTTC	CASSRWRGSYEQYF
.	TRBD1	TRBV9	TRBJ1-1	TGTGCCAGCAGCGTAGCCCCGACAGGGGTGAACACTGAAGCTTTCTTT	CASSVAPTGVNTEAFF
.	.	TRBV4-2	TRBJ2-3	TGTGCCAGCAGCCCAGCCTTTGCGGATACGCAGTATTTT	CASSPAFADTQYF
.	TRBD2	TRBV7-2	TRBJ2-3	TGTGCCAGCAGCTTTGGCCCCCGGGGGGGGGCCATCACAGATACGCAGTATTTT	CASSFGPRGGAITDTQYF
many	.	TRBV27	TRBJ2-7	TGTGCCAGCAGCCTCTTCCCAACAGGCGAGCAGTACTTC	CASSLFPTGEQYF
.	TRBD1	TRBV7-8	TRBJ1-1	TGTGCCAGCAGCTTAAAGGTCTACGCTATGGGGGGACAGAGAAGTGAAGCTTTCTTT	CASSLKVYAMGGQRSEAFF
.	.	TRBV5-8	TRBJ2-3	TGTGCCAGCAGCAAGAGATCTAGCACAGATACGCAGTATTTT	CASSKRSSTDTQYF
few	TRBD1	TRBV4-2	TRBJ1-5	TGTGCCAGCAGCCAAGAGGGGACAGGGTTAATGCCCCAGCATTTT	CASSQEGTGLMPQHF
.	.	TRBV4-1	TRBJ1-2	TGCGCCAGCAGCCAAGGGGACCTCTATGGCTACACCTTC	CASSQGDLYGYTF
.	.	TRBV7-8	TRBJ2-3	TGTGCCAGCAGCTTAGGTGTGAGGTCCGATACGCAGTATTTT	CASSLGVRSDTQYF
.	TRBD2	TRBV5-1	TRBJ2-2	TGCGCCAGCACCCGGAGGACTAGCGGGACGGGGGAGCTGTTTTTT	CASTRRTSGTGELFF
.	.	TRBV6-6	TRBJ1-3	TGTGCCAGCAGTTACTCGTCGGACATGCGAGGAAACACCATATATTTT	CASSYSSDMRGNTIYF
.	TRBD2	TRBV6-6	TRBJ2-7	TGTGCCAGCAAGCGGGACGGGCACTACGAGCAGTACTTC	CASKRDGHYEQYF
.	.	TRBV28	TRBJ1-1	TGTGCCAGCAGTACCGGGACACTGAACACTGAAGCTTTCTTT	CASSTGTLNTEAFF
.	.	TRBV5-4	TRBJ2-5	TGTGCCAGCAGCACTTCGGTGGGCGAGGAGACCCAGTACTTC	CASSTSVGEETQYF
.	.	TRBV7-9	TRBJ2-4	TGTGCCAGCAGCTTGGGGGAGAGGGGCGACATTCAGTACTTC	CASSLGERGDIQYF
.	.	TRBV19	TRBJ1-1	TGTGCCAGTAGTATAGAGTGGGGACGCCAATCGGGGAACACTGAAGCTTTCTTT	CASSIEWGRQSGNTEAFF
.	.	TRBV28	TRBJ2-7	TGTGCCAGCAGTTTAGCCCTAGTCCACCCCACCTACGAGCAGTACTTC	CASSLALVHPTYEQYF